Presented here are 25 T cell receptor beta chains from one specimen sequenced in a study of T cells in Graves' hyperthyroidism and ophthalmopathy. Amplified regions were TCR beta CDR3 sequences from RNA transcripts. The HTBI primer set was used in a first-round RT-PCR of the TCR CDR3. TCRdb recomputed calls from the multiplex PCR reads with MiXCR, one row per CDR3 protein. The data contain about 200,000 distinct CDR3 sequences, approximately 20% of them seen just once; the ten biggest clones take up approximately 40%. What was sequenced was blood. Receptor source: a man aged 40-49 years with Graves' hyperthyroidism.

In its sample, this clonotype was seen many times. V usage is TRBV11-2 and J usage is TRBJ2-1; TRBD2 aligns across 9 bases. Trimming removed 5 bases from V and 9 bases from J; junction bases left unmatched: 8. The germline CDR1 and CDR2 sequences are SGHAT and FQNNGV. The CDR3 runs 14 residues. The CDR3 region is CASSAGLAVTEQFF. DNA of the CDR3: TGTGCCAGCAGCGCGGGACTAGCCGTCACTGAGCAGTTCTTC.

This clonotype was observed many times. This chain links TRBV2 with TRBJ1-2; possibly TRBD1 for D (6 bases). The CDR3 length is 15 residues. CDR1 SNHLY and CDR2 FYNNEI come from the germline V gene. V was trimmed by 7 bases and J by 0 bases, leaving 15 bases between them. The CDR3 DNA reads TGTGCCAGCACCCTCGGACAGACTTCTAACTATGGCTACACCTTC. Its protein product is CASTLGQTSNYGYTF.

This chain uses TRBV29-1 with TRBJ1-2; no definite D call. The CDR3 covers 13 residues. Germline assignment: CDR1 SQVTM and CDR2 ANQGSEA. Trimming took 4 bases from V and 1 from J, leaving 10 bases between them. This CDR3 reads CSVGRGFNYGYTF. CDR3 DNA sequence: TGCAGCGTTGGTCGAGGGTTTAACTATGGCTACACCTTC.

In this sample, this clonotype turned up many times. J is TRBJ2-5 and V is TRBV3-1, with D perhaps being TRBD1 or TRBD2 (5 bases each). Between the trimmed V and J ends, which lost 4 bases and 5 bases, there was a span of 26 bases. This CDR3 is 18 amino acids long. CDR1 is LGHDT and CDR2 is YNNKEL in the germline V gene (reference sequence). CDR3 loop: CASSRYAPGPRGTETQYF. As DNA, the CDR3 is TGTGCCAGCAGCCGCTACGCCCCGGGACCCCGAGGGACCGAGACCCAGTACTTC.

This clonotype was recorded many times. The chain joins TRBV2 to TRBJ2-2, with no clear D. With 1 base removed from V and 6 bases from J, the gap between germline ends came to 3 bases. Per germline, CDR1 SNHLY and CDR2 FYNNEI. The CDR3 contains 12 residues. CDR3 bases: TGTGCCAGCAGTGAAGAAGCCGGGGAGCTGTTTTTT. It is translated as CASSEEAGELFF.

This clonotype was counted at least ten times. The rearrangement links TRBV5-5 to TRBJ2-3, with D unresolved. V gave up 4 bases and J gave up 0 bases, with 9 bases separating them. Germline V lookup: CDR1 SGHKS, CDR2 YYEKEE (reference sequence). CDR3 length equals 14 residues. The CDR3 DNA follows: TGTGCCAGCAGCCCGGTTAGCAGCACAGATACGCAGTATTTT. Amino acid sequence: CASSPVSSTDTQYF.

This clonotype was seen at least ten times. The chain combines TRBV7-9 with TRBJ2-5; 8 bases are shared with TRBD1. Germline CDR1 and CDR2: SEHNR and FQNEAQ (reference sequence). The CDR3 runs to 16 residues. Trimming took 5 bases from V and 2 from J; bases not matched to a gene: 10. CDR3 protein: CASSPGGRGLQETQYF. As DNA, the CDR3 is TGTGCCAGCAGCCCCGGCGGCAGGGGGCTTCAAGAGACCCAGTACTTC. Full variable domain (outside the CDR3, taken from reference TRBV7-9 and TRBJ2-5): DTGVSQNPRHKITKRGQNVTFRCDPISEHNRLYWYRQTLGQGPEFLTYFQNEAQLEKSRLLSDRFSAERPKGSFSTLEIQRTEQGDSAMYLCASSPGGRGLQETQYFGPGTRLLVL.

This clonotype appeared many times. CDR3 DNA sequence: TGTGCCAGCAGCTCAGGGGTAGATGGTCAGCCCCAGCATTTT. Its translation: CASSSGVDGQPQHF. The gene calls are TRBV7-9 and TRBJ1-5; tentative D call: TRBD1 (6 bases). The CDR3 covers 14 residues. CDR1 is SEHNR, CDR2 FQNEAQ, per germline (reference sequence). The ends were cut back, 4 bases at V and 6 bases at J, with 13 bases in the middle.

This clonotype has at least ten counts. V and J are TRBV7-2 and TRBJ1-4; 7 positions agree with TRBD1. The V segment lost 4 bases and the J segment 9 bases; nucleotides outside the gene matches: 8. The V gene's germline CDR1 is SGHTA and CDR2 FQGNSA. The length of the CDR3 is 14 residues. CDR3 sequence: CASSSKGAPQKLFF. Here the CDR3 DNA reads TGTGCCAGCAGCTCAAAGGGGGCGCCCCAAAAACTGTTTTTT.

The rearrangement uses TRBV6-2 or TRBV6-3 and TRBJ1-1; 9 bases align to TRBD1. The V and J ends lost 6 bases and 6 bases, in that order; junction bases with no gene match: 5. Germline V lookup: CDR1 MNHEY, CDR2 SVGEGT. The CDR3 loop spans 13 amino acids. The CDR3 here is CASSPQGAPEAFF. The CDR3 coding sequence is TGTGCCAGCAGCCCACAGGGGGCCCCTGAAGCTTTCTTT.

Many counts were recorded for this clonotype. This sequence joins TRBV20-1 and TRBJ2-1; TRBD2 agrees at 7 bases. The CDR3 is made up of 15 amino acids. The V gene end was trimmed by 0 bases and the J gene end by 3 bases; junction bases not matched to a gene: 5. CDR1 is DFQATT and CDR2 is SNEGSKA in the germline V gene (reference sequence). The CDR3 bases are TGCAGTGCTAGAGAAAGTGGGGGGGTCTACAATGAGCAGTTCTTC. It is translated as CSARESGGVYNEQFF.

The gene calls are TRBV20-1 and TRBJ2-7, with 8 bases lining up with TRBD2. The V gene's germline CDR1 is DFQATT and CDR2 SNEGSKA (reference sequence). The CDR3 runs 16 residues. Trimming removed 6 bases from V and 2 bases from J; junction bases left unmatched: 15. The CDR3 nucleotides are TGCAGTGCGGTGGGGGGGCTCCGGGGGGGTACCTACGAGCAGTACTTC. It translates to CSAVGGLRGGTYEQYF.

Ten or more counts support this clonotype. The CDR3 DNA follows: TGTGCCAGCAGCAGGACAGGGTCCGGTGAGCAGTTCTTC. Translating it yields CASSRTGSGEQFF. The chain combines TRBV6-1 with TRBJ2-1; 8 bases agree with TRBD1. The CDR3 contains 13 residues. Germline V gene sequence: CDR1 MNHNS, CDR2 SASEGT. Trimming cost V 6 bases and J 9 bases; bases outside gene matches: 7.

This clonotype was detected ten times or more. The rearrangement uses TRBV13 and TRBJ2-5; perhaps TRBD2 as D (5 bases). Germline assignment: CDR1 PRHDT and CDR2 FYEKMQ (reference sequence). V was pared by 5 bases and J by 5 bases, with 24 bases between. There are 17 residues in the CDR3. The CDR3 nucleotides are TGTGCCAGCAGCACCCGGGGTGGGTCAACTACGACGGAGACCCAGTACTTC. It codes for CASSTRGGSTTTETQYF.

The table lists this clonotype with many counts. The chain recombines TRBV2 with TRBJ2-3, with D possibly being TRBD1 (5 bases). CDR1 SNHLY and CDR2 FYNNEI come from the germline V gene. The CDR3 loop spans 14 amino acids. V shed 7 bases and J shed 5 bases, with 16 bases lying between them. The CDR3 here is CASNRQRAGDTQYF. In DNA form, the CDR3 reads TGTGCCAGCAACCGACAGCGAGCAGGAGATACGCAGTATTTT.

This clonotype was counted between two and nine times. This chain uses TRBV7-2 with TRBJ2-3; TRBD2 matches at 16 bases. The CDR3 is 19 residues long. Germline CDR1 is SGHTA and CDR2 is FQGNSA. V dropped 4 bases and J dropped 5; count of bases not matched to a gene: 12. CDR3 loop: CASSSMGRGLAGGQDTQYF. The CDR3 DNA sequence: TGTGCCAGCAGCTCAATGGGTCGGGGACTAGCGGGGGGGCAAGATACGCAGTATTTT.

The chain joins TRBV2 to TRBJ2-1; 9 nucleotides line up with TRBD1. J gave up 6 bases and V 7 bases, and 10 bases lay outside the gene matches. The CDR3 runs to 15 residues. The germline CDR1 and CDR2 sequences are SNHLY and FYNNEI. The CDR3, as DNA: TGTGCCAGCATGCTAACAGGGGGCTCTTTCAATGAGCAGTTCTTC. Translated: CASMLTGGSFNEQFF.

This clonotype was found many times. The V and J genes are TRBV5-5 and TRBJ1-2, with D perhaps TRBD1 (6 bases). Germline lookup yields CDR1 SGHKS and CDR2 YYEKEE (reference sequence). The CDR3 extends over 13 amino acids. V lost 4 bases and J 6 bases, leaving 13 bases between the germline ends. In nucleotides, the CDR3 is TGTGCCAGCAGCGCGGGGGGCGTGGATGGCTACACCTTC. Its protein product is CASSAGGVDGYTF.

This clonotype was observed many times. The chain employs TRBV7-2 and TRBJ2-5; TRBD2 aligns across 13 bases. Germline V CDR1 and CDR2: SGHTA, FQGNSA. The CDR3 sequence is 16 residues long. V lost 0 bases to trimming and J lost 3 bases; unmatched junction nucleotides: 1. The CDR3 sequence: CASSLAGTSGEETQYF. The CDR3 DNA is TGTGCCAGCAGCTTAGCCGGGACTAGCGGGGAAGAGACCCAGTACTTC.

This clonotype was detected many times. The CDR3 DNA follows: TGTGCCAGCAGCGATGGACAGGGGGACACTGAAGCTTTCTTT. Protein: CASSDGQGDTEAFF. The rearrangement joins TRBV2 to TRBJ1-1; 10 positions match TRBD1. This CDR3 spans 14 amino acids. V trimming: 6 bases; J trimming: 3 bases; junction bases outside the gene matches: 4. Germline values: CDR1 SNHLY, CDR2 FYNNEI.

In its sample, this clonotype was seen a few times. The CDR3 spells CATSDAGTGTVYGYTF. For the CDR3, the DNA is TGTGCCACCAGTGATGCCGGGACAGGGACCGTCTATGGCTACACCTTC. J is TRBJ1-2 and V is TRBV24-1, with TRBD1 identical over 9 bases. In germline, CDR1 is KGHDR, CDR2 SFDVKD. The CDR3 runs to 16 residues. The ends lost 3 bases at V and 4 bases at J; junction bases unmatched: 8.

A few counts support this clonotype. The chain is built from TRBV18 and TRBJ1-1; a weak D match, TRBD1 (5 bases). The CDR3 extends over 15 amino acids. CDR1 is KGHSH and CDR2 is LQKENI in the germline V gene. Trimming took 6 bases from V and 6 from J, leaving 20 bases between them. CDR3 in amino acids: CASSRNSGAEAEAFF. The CDR3 nucleotides read TGTGCCAGCTCCAGGAACTCCGGGGCCGAGGCTGAAGCTTTCTTT. Looking up the rest from reference TRBV18 and TRBJ1-1 gives the full variable domain: NAGVMQNPRHLVRRRGQEARLRCSPMKGHSHVYWYRQLPEEGLKFMVYLQKENIIDESGMPKERFSAEFPKEGPSILRIQQVVRGDSAAYFCASSRNSGAEAEAFFGQGTRLTVV.

This clonotype was picked up a small number of times. The chain has TRBV4-3 and TRBJ2-3; D is undetermined. V was cut by 1 base and J by 6 bases, with 8 bases left in between. Germline loops: CDR1 LGHNA, CDR2 YSLEER. This CDR3 is built from 13 residues. CDR3 protein: CASSQVDRDTQYF. The DNA for the CDR3 is TGCGCCAGCAGCCAAGTGGATCGGGATACGCAGTATTTT.

The chain recombines TRBV19 with TRBJ2-3; 9 nucleotides agree with TRBD1. Germline V gene data show CDR1 as LNHDA and CDR2 as SQIVND (reference sequence). This CDR3 has 15 amino acids. Trimming cost V 4 bases and J 2 bases; bases outside gene matches: 4. The CDR3 DNA reads as TGTGCCAGTAGTAAGGGGGACAGGGTCACAGATACGCAGTATTTT. It encodes CASSKGDRVTDTQYF.

This clonotype was observed many times. The chain employs TRBV15 and TRBJ1-4, with D perhaps TRBD1 (5 bases). CDR1 is LNHNV and CDR2 is YYDKDF in the germline V gene (reference sequence). This CDR3 comprises 14 residues. With 1 base removed from V and 8 bases from J, the gap between germline ends came to 11 bases. CDR3 residues: CATSRVLRDEKLFF. The CDR3 DNA reads as TGTGCCACCAGCAGAGTTTTAAGGGACGAAAAACTGTTTTTT.